The rows below give T cell receptor beta chains drawn from one sample of a study of blood T cell repertoires in COVID-19. The method was immunoSEQ multiplex PCR; TCRdb's version includes in-frame clones alone and lacks a portion of them. The sample has a few hundred thousand clones; around 82% are singletons. The sample consisted of peripheral blood. These receptors were obtained from a woman in her sixties with acute or convalescent COVID-19. The CDR3 runs from the conserved cysteine through the conserved F or W. The order of the fields is V gene, D gene, J gene, clone size, CDR3 length, CDR3 DNA, CDR3 protein. The D gene is left open where the match is weak. Expanded clones are given a class, and other clones once, few, many or no size at all.

TRBV6-5	NA	TRBJ1-5	NA	13	TGTGCCAGCAGCGACAGAATCAATCAGCCCCAGCATTTT	CASSDRINQPQHF
TRBV5-6	TRBD1	TRBJ1-3	NA	16	TGTGCCAGCAGCAAGGGACAGGGCTACTCTGGAAACACCATATATTTT	CASSKGQGYSGNTIYF
TRBV28	NA	TRBJ2-2	NA	14	TGTGCCAGCAGTTTAAAGACTATCACCGGGGAGCTGTTTTTT	CASSLKTITGELFF
TRBV7-9	TRBD2	TRBJ2-3	NA	16	TGTGCCAGCAGCCGAGGCGGACTAGCGGACACAGATACGCAGTATTTT	CASSRGGLADTDTQYF
TRBV30	NA	TRBJ1-1	NA	13	TGTGCCTGGAGGAGAACAGGGTTCACTGAAGCTTTCTTT	CAWRRTGFTEAFF
TRBV4-3	NA	TRBJ1-1	NA	13	TGCGCCAGCAGCCAGCTCGCCTGGGGGCTAGCTTTCTTT	CASSQLAWGLAFF
TRBV7-2	NA	TRBJ2-3	NA	14	TGTGCCAGCAGCATCAGGACAGCCAAAGATACGCAGTATTTT	CASSIRTAKDTQYF
TRBV5-1	NA	TRBJ1-2	once	16	TGCGCCAGCAGCTCTTACCGGGGAGGAGGTAACTATGGCTACACCTTC	CASSSYRGGGNYGYTF
TRBV6-5	NA	TRBJ2-1	NA	15	TGTGCCAGCAGTTACGCCGGGACTCCTTCAGGTGAGCAGTTCTTC	CASSYAGTPSGEQFF
TRBV30	TRBD1	TRBJ1-2	NA	14	TGTGCCTGGAGTGTACGGGACAGGGGGCATGGCTACACCTTC	CAWSVRDRGHGYTF
TRBV7-9	NA	TRBJ2-7	NA	15	TGTGCCAGCAGCCCAAGAGGGGGGGCCTCATACGAGCAGTACTTC	CASSPRGGASYEQYF
TRBV6-5	NA	TRBJ1-6	NA	13	TGTGCCAGCAGGGTTACAGGGACTTCACCCCTCCACTTT	CASRVTGTSPLHF
TRBV7-2	TRBD2	TRBJ2-1	NA	15	TGTGCCAGCAGCAGCGGGGGGGCAGTACACCGTGAGCAGTTCTTC	CASSSGGAVHREQFF
TRBV19	NA	TRBJ1-1	NA	15	TGTGCCAGTAGTGGGGGCAGGAGTCAGGACACTGAAGCTTTCTTT	CASSGGRSQDTEAFF
TRBV29-1	TRBD1	TRBJ1-2	NA	12	TGCAGCGTTGACAGGGGGGACTATGGCTACACCTTC	CSVDRGDYGYTF
TRBV20-1	NA	TRBJ2-1	NA	13	TGCAGTGCTAGTCTCGGCTCCTACAATGAGCAGTTCTTC	CSASLGSYNEQFF
TRBV7-2	TRBD1	TRBJ2-5	NA	14	TGTGCCAGCAGCTGGACAGGGGGCATCGAGACCCAGTACTTC	CASSWTGGIETQYF
TRBV5-6	NA	TRBJ1-2	NA	13	TGTGCCAGCAGCTTGGATCCGGGATATGGCTACACCTTC	CASSLDPGYGYTF
TRBV6-6	NA	TRBJ1-2	NA	14	TGTGCCAGCAGTTACTCGTCAGCGAACTATGGCTACACCTTC	CASSYSSANYGYTF
TRBV6-2/TRBV6-3	TRBD2	TRBJ2-1	NA	20	TGTGCCAGCAGCGACCCATGGGACAGGACTAGCGGGAGAAGCGTCAATGAGCAGTTCTTC	CASSDPWDRTSGRSVNEQFF
TRBV7-2	TRBD1	TRBJ1-2	NA	16	TGTGCCAGCAGCTTCGGTGGGTTGGGACAGAACTATGGCTACACCTTC	CASSFGGLGQNYGYTF
TRBV7-3	TRBD2	TRBJ2-1	NA	14	TGTGCCAGCAGCTTAGCGGGGGGGCGGAATGAGCAGTTCTTC	CASSLAGGRNEQFF
TRBV5-1	NA	TRBJ2-3	NA	15	TGCGCCAGCAGCCGCTCTGGGGGGAGCACAGATACGCAGTATTTT	CASSRSGGSTDTQYF
TRBV5-1	TRBD1	TRBJ2-2	NA	15	TGCGCCAGCAGCCTTCGGACAGGGGGCACCGGGGAGCTGTTTTTT	CASSLRTGGTGELFF
TRBV10-1	TRBD1	TRBJ1-2	NA	12	TGCGCCGCCCGCAGGGGGCCCTATGGCTACACCTTC	CAARRGPYGYTF
TRBV5-4	NA	TRBJ1-2	NA	17	TGTGCCAGCAGCCCTCCCGGGGGGGGGTCTAGCCCCTATGGCTACACCTTC	CASSPPGGGSSPYGYTF
TRBV28	NA	TRBJ1-6	NA	14	TGTGCCAGCAGTTTCGCAACAGGGAATTCACCCCTCCACTTT	CASSFATGNSPLHF
TRBV5-1	NA	TRBJ2-1	NA	14	TGCGCCAGCAGCTTAAGCGTCCCCTACAATGAGCAGTTCTTC	CASSLSVPYNEQFF
TRBV25-1	TRBD1	TRBJ1-1	few	13	TGTGCCAGCACCCACAGGGGGGACACTGAAGCTTTCTTT	CASTHRGDTEAFF
TRBV29-1	NA	TRBJ1-4	NA	13	TGCAGCGTCCGAGGGGCAGGGGTTGAAAAACTGTTTTTT	CSVRGAGVEKLFF
TRBV7-8	NA	TRBJ1-4	few	15	TGTGCCAGCAGCTTAGCGGGGACTACTAATGAAAAACTGTTTTTT	CASSLAGTTNEKLFF
TRBV30	TRBD1	TRBJ1-1	once	15	TGTGCCTGGAGTGATAACCGGGACAGGATCACTGAAGCTTTCTTT	CAWSDNRDRITEAFF
TRBV5-6	NA	TRBJ2-7	NA	16	TGTGCCAGCAGCTTGGGGCCGGGTACCTCATCCTACGAGCAGTACTTC	CASSLGPGTSSYEQYF